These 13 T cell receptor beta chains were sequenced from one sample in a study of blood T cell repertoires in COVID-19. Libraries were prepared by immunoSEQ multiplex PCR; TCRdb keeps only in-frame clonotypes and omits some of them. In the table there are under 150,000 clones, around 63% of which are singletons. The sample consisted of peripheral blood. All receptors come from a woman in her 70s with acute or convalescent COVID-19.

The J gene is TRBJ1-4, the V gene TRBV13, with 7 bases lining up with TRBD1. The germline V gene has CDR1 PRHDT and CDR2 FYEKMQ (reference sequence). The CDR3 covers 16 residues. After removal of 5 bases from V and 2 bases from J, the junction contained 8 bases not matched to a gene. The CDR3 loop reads CASSLQGGWTNEKLFF. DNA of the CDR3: TGTGCCAGCAGCCTTCAGGGGGGATGGACTAATGAAAAACTGTTTTTT.

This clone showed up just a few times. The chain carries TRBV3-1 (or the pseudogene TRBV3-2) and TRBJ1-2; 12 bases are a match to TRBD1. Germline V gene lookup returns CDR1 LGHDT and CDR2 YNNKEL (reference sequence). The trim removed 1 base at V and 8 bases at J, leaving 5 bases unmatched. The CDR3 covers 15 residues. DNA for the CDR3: TGTGCCAGCAGCCAAGGGGACAGGGGGCGTCGAGGCTACACCTTC. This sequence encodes CASSQGDRGRRGYTF.

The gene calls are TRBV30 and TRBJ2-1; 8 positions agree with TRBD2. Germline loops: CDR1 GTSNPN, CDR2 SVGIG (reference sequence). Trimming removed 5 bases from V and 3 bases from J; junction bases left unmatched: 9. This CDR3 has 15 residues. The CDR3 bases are TGTGCCTGGGACCAAAGCGGGGGCAACTACAATGAGCAGTTCTTC. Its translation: CAWDQSGGNYNEQFF.

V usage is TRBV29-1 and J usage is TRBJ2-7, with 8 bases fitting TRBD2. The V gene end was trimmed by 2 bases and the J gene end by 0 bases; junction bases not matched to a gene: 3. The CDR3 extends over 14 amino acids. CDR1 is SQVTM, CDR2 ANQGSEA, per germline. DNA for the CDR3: TGCAGCGTTGAATTTAGCGGGACCTCCTACGAGCAGTACTTC. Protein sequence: CSVEFSGTSYEQYF.

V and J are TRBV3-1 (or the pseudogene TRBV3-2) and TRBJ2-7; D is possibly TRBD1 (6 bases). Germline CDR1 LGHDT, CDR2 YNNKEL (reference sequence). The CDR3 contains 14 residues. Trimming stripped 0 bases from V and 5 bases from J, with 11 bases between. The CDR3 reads CASSQEARGDEQYF. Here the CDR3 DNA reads TGTGCCAGCAGCCAAGAGGCCAGGGGAGACGAGCAGTACTTC.

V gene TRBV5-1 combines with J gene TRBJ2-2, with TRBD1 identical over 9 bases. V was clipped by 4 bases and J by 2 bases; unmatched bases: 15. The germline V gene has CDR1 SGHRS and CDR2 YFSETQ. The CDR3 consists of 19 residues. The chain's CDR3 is CASSPSYPGQGFNTGELFF. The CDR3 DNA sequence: TGCGCCAGCAGCCCGAGTTACCCGGGACAGGGCTTTAACACCGGGGAGCTGTTTTTT.

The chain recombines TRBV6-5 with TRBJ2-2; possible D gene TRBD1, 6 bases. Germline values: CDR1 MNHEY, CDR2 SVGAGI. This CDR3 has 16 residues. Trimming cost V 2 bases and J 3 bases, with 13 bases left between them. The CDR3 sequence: CASSYETAGDTGELFF. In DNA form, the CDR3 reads TGTGCCAGCAGTTACGAAACGGCAGGGGACACCGGGGAGCTGTTTTTT.

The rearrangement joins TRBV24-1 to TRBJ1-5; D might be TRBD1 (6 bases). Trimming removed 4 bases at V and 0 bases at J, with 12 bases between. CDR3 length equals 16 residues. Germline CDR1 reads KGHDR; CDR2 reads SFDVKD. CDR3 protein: CATSDWTVNSNQPQHF. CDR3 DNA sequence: TGTGCCACCAGTGACTGGACAGTTAATAGCAATCAGCCCCAGCATTTT.

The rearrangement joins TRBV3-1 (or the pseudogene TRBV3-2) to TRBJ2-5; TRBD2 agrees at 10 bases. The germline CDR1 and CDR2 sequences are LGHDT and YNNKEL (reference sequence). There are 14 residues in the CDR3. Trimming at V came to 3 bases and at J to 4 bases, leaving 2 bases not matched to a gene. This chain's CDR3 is CASSQASGGETQYF. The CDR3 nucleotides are TGTGCCAGCAGCCAGGCTAGCGGGGGAGAGACCCAGTACTTC.

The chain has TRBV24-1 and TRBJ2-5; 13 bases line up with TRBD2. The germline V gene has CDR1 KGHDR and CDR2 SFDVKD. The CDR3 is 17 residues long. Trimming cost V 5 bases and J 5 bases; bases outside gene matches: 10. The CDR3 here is CATSAPSGTSGTETQYF. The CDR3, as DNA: TGTGCCACCAGTGCCCCTTCGGGGACTAGCGGGACTGAGACCCAGTACTTC.

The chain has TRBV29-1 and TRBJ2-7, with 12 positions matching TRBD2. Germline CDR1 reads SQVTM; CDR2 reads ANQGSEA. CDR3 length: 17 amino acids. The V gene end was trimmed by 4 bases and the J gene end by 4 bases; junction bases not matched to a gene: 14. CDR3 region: CSVGELAGGPLGYEQYF. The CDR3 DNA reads TGCAGCGTTGGGGAGCTAGCGGGAGGGCCCTTAGGATACGAGCAGTACTTC.

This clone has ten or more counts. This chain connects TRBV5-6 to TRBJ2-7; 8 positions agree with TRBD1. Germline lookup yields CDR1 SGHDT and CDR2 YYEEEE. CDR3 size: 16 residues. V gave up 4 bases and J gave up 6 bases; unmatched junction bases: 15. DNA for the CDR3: TGTGCCAGCAGCCCAGACAGGGGCGGTTCCATTTCCGAGCAGTACTTC. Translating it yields CASSPDRGGSISEQYF.

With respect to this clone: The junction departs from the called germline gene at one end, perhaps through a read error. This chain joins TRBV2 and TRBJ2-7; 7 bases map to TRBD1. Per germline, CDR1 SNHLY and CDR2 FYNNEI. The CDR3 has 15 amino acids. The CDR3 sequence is CASSEAIGQAPRQDF. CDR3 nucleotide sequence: TGTGCCAGCAGTGAAGCCATTGGACAGGCCCCGCGGCAGGACTTC.